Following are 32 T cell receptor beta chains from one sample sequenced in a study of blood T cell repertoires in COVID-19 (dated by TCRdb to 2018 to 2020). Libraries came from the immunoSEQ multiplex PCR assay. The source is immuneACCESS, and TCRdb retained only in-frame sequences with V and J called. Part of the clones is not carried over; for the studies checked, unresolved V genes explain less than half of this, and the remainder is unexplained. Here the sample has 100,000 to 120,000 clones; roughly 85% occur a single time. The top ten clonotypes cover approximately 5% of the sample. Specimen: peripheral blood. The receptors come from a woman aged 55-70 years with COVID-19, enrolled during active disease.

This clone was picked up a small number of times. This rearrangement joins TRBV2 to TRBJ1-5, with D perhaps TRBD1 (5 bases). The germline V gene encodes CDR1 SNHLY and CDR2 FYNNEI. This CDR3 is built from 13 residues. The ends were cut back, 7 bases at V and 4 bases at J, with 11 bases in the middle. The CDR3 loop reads CASTGSENQPQHF. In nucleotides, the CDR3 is TGTGCCAGCACAGGGTCGGAGAATCAGCCCCAGCATTTT.

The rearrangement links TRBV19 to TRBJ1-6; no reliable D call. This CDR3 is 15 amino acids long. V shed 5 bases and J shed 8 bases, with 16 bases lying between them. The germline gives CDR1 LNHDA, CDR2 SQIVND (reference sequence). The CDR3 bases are TGTGCCAGTAGTGACGGCGGAGGGCTTCATTCACCCCTCCACTTT. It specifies CASSDGGGLHSPLHF.

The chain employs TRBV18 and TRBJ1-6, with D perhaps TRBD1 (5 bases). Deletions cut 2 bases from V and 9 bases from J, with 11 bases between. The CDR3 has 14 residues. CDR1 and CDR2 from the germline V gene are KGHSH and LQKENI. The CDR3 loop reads CASSPSGMGSPLHF. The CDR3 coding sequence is TGTGCCAGCTCACCATCAGGGATGGGTTCACCCCTCCACTTT. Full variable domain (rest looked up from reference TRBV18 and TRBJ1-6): NAGVMQNPRHLVRRRGQEARLRCSPMKGHSHVYWYRQLPEEGLKFMVYLQKENIIDESGMPKERFSAEFPKEGPSILRIQQVVRGDSAAYFCASSPSGMGSPLHFGNGTRLTVT.

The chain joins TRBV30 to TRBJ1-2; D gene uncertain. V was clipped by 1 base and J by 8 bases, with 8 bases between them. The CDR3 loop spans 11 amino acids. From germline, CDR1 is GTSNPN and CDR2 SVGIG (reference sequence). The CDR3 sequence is CAWSGLGGYTF. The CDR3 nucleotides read TGTGCCTGGAGTGGGTTGGGCGGCTACACCTTC. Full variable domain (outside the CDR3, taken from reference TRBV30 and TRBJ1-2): SQTIHQWPATLVQPVGSPLSLECTVEGTSNPNLYWYRQAAGRGLQLLFYSVGIGQISSEVPQNLSASRPQDRQFILSSKKLLLSDSGFYLCAWSGLGGYTFGSGTRLTVV.

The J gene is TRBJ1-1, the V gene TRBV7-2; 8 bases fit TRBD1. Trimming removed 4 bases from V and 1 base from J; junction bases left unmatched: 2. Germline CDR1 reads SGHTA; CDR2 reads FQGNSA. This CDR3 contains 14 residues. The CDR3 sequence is CASSWTGQNTEAFF. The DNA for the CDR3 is TGTGCCAGCAGCTGGACAGGGCAGAACACTGAAGCTTTCTTT.

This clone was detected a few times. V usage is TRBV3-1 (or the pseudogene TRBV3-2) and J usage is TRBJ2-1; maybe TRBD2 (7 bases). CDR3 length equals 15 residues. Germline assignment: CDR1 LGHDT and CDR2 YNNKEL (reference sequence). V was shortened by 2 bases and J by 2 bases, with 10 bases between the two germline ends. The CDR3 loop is CASSQRGGTYNEQFF. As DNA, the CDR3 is TGTGCCAGCAGCCAAAGGGGGGGGACCTACAATGAGCAGTTCTTC.

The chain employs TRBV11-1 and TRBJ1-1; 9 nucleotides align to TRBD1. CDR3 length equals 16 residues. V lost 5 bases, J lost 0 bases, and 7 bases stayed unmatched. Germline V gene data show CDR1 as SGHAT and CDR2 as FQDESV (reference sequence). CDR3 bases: TGTGCCAGCAGCCCCACCGGACAGGGGATGAACACTGAAGCTTTCTTT. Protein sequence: CASSPTGQGMNTEAFF.

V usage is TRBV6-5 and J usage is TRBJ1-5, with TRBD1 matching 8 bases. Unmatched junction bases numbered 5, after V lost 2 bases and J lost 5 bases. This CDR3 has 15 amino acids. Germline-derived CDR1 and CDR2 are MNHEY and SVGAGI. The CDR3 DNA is TGTGCCAGCAGTTACGCAGGGGGCGAGGATCAGCCCCAGCATTTT. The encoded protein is CASSYAGGEDQPQHF.

DNA of the CDR3: TGTGCCAGCTCCGTTTCTCCCGGGGTCAGCAGAAACACCATATATTTT. Residues: CASSVSPGVSRNTIYF. The chain carries TRBV18 and TRBJ1-3; no clear D. The CDR3 has 16 amino acids. Germline V gives CDR1 KGHSH, CDR2 LQKENI. With 6 bases removed from V and 5 bases from J, the gap between germline ends came to 20 bases.

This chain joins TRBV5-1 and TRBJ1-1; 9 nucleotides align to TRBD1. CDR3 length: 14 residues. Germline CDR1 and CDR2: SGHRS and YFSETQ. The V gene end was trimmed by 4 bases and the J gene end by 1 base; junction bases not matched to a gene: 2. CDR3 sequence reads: CASSRGQGNTEAFF. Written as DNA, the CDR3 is TGCGCCAGCAGCCGGGGACAGGGGAACACTGAAGCTTTCTTT.

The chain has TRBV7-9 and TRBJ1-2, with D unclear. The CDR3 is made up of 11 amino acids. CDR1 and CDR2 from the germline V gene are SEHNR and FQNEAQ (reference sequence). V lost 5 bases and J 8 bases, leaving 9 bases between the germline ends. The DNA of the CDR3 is TGTGCCAGCAGCCCGCCCCAGGGCTACACCTTC. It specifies CASSPPQGYTF.

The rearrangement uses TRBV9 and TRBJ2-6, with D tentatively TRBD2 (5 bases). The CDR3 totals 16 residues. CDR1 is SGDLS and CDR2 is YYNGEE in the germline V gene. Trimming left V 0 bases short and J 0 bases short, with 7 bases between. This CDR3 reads CASSVGTLSGANVLTF. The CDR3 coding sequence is TGTGCCAGCAGCGTAGGGACTCTCTCTGGGGCCAACGTCCTGACTTTC.

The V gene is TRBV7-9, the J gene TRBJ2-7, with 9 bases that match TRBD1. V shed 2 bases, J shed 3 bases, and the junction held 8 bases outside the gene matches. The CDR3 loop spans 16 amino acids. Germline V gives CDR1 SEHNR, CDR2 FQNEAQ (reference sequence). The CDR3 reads CASSLRQGERVYEQYF. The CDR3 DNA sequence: TGTGCCAGCAGCTTAAGACAGGGGGAAAGGGTCTACGAGCAGTACTTC.

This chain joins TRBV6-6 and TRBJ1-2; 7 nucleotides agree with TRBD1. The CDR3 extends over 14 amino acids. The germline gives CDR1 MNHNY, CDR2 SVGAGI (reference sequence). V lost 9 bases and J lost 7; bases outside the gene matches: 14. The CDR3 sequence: CASFPQGRGSGYTF. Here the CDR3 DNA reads TGTGCCAGTTTCCCACAGGGCAGGGGGAGTGGCTACACCTTC.

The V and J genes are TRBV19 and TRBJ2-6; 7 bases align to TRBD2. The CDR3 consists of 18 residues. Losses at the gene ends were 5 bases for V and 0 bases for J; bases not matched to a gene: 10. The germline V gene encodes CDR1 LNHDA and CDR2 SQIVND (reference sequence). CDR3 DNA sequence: TGTGCCAGTAGTCACCTCCTAGCGGTCCCCTCTGGGGCCAACGTCCTGACTTTC. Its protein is CASSHLLAVPSGANVLTF.

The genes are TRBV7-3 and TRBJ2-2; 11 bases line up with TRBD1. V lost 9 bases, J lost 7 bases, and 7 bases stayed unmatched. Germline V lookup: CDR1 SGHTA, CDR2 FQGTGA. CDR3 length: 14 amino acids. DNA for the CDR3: TGTGCCAGTCGAGGACAGGGGGCGGGCGGGGAGCTGTTTTTT. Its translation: CASRGQGAGGELFF.

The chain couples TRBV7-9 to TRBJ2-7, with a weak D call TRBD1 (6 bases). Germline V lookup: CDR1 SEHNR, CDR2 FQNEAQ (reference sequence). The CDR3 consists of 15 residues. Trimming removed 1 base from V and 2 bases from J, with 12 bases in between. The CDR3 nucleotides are TGTGCCAGCAGCTTAGGAGGGGGTATGGCCTACGAGCAGTACTTC. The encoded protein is CASSLGGGMAYEQYF.

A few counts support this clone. CDR3 region: CASRYSGGRNTGELFF. In nucleotides, the CDR3 is TGTGCCAGCAGGTATAGCGGGGGCCGGAACACCGGGGAGCTGTTTTTT. This chain joins TRBV6-6 and TRBJ2-2, with TRBD2 matching 9 bases. The germline V gene has CDR1 MNHNY and CDR2 SVGAGI (reference sequence). This CDR3 contains 16 residues. Losses at the gene ends were 6 bases for V and 1 base for J; bases not matched to a gene: 6.

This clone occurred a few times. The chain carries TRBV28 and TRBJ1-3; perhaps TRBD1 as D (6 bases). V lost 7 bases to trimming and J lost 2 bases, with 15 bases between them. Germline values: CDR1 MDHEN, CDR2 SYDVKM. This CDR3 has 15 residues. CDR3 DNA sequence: TGTGCCAGCATCCCCGAGTGGGGGCCTGGAAACACCATATATTTT. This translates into CASIPEWGPGNTIYF.

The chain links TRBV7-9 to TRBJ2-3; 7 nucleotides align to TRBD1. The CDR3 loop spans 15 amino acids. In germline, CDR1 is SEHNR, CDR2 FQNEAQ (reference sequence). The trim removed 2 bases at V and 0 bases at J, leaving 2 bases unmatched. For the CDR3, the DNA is TGTGCCAGCAGCTTACTACAGGGGAGCACAGATACGCAGTATTTT. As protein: CASSLLQGSTDTQYF.

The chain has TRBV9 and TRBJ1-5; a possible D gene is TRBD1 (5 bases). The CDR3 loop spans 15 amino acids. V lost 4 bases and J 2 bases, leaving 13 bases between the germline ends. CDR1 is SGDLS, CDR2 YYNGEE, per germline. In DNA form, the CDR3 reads TGTGCCAGCAGCCCAACTGGGGCCGGCAATCAGCCCCAGCATTTT. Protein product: CASSPTGAGNQPQHF.

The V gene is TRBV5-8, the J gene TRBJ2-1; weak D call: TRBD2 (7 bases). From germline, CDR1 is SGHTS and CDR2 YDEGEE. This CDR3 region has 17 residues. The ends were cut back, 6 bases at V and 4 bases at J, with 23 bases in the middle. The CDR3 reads CASTSPDGRGLYNEQFF. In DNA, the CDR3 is TGTGCCAGCACCTCTCCGGACGGGCGGGGGCTTTACAATGAGCAGTTCTTC.

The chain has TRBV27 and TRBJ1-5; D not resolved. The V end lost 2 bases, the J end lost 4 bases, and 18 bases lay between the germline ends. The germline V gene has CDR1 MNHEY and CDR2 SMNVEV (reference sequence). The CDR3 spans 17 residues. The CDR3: CASSLTVTAGGNQPQHF. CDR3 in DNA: TGTGCCAGCAGTTTAACCGTAACGGCAGGCGGGAATCAGCCCCAGCATTTT.

CDR3 in DNA: TGTGCCAGCAGCTTAGATTTGGTGGAGTCCGGCGGTGGTGGCTACACCTTC. The encoded protein is CASSLDLVESGGGGYTF. The J gene is TRBJ1-2, the V gene TRBV11-2; D is unclear. Germline lookup yields CDR1 SGHAT and CDR2 FQNNGV. The CDR3 consists of 17 residues. V was clipped by 0 bases and J by 7 bases, with 21 bases between them. The complete variable domain, with remaining parts taken from reference TRBV11-2 and TRBJ1-2, reads EAGVAQSPRYKIIEKRQSVAFWCNPISGHATLYWYQQILGQGPKLLIQFQNNGVVDDSQLPKDRFSAERLKGVDSTLKIQPAKLEDSAVYLCASSLDLVESGGGGYTFGSGTRLTVV.

The CDR3 nucleotides read TGTGCCAGCAGCGTAGCCCAGGGAGGCACTGAAGCTTTCTTT. This encodes CASSVAQGGTEAFF. The chain uses TRBV9 and TRBJ1-1; a possible D gene is TRBD1 (5 bases). V was clipped by 0 bases and J by 4 bases, with 10 bases between them. CDR1 SGDLS and CDR2 YYNGEE come from the germline V gene. The CDR3 extends over 14 amino acids.

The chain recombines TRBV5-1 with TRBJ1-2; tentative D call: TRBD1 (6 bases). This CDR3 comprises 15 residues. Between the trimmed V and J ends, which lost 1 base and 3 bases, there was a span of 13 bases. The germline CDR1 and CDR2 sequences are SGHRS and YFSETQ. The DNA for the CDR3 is TGCGCCAGCAGCTTGCGACAGGAAGGGGACTATGGCTACACCTTC. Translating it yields CASSLRQEGDYGYTF.

DNA for the CDR3: TGTGCCAGCAGCTTGGGACAGGGGCCTAATGAAAAACTGTTTTTT. It translates to CASSLGQGPNEKLFF. The chain couples TRBV5-4 to TRBJ1-4; TRBD1 matches at 8 bases. In germline, CDR1 is SGHNT, CDR2 YYREEE (reference sequence). V was pared by 0 bases and J by 3 bases, with 1 base of the junction left unmatched. This CDR3 is built from 15 residues.

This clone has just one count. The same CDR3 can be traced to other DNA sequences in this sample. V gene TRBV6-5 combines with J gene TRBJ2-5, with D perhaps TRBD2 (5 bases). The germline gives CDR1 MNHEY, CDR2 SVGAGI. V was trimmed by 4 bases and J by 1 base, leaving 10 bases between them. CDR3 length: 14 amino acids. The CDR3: CASSSTGVQETQYF. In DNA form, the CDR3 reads TGTGCCAGCAGTTCTACCGGGGTCCAAGAGACCCAGTACTTC.

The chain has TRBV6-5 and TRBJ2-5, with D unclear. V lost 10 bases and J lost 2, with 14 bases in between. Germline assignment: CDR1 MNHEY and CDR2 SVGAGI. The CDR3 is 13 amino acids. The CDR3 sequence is CATHRGQQETQYF. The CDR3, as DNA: TGTGCCACCCACCGTGGGCAGCAAGAGACCCAGTACTTC.

This chain's CDR3 is CASSFSGTYEQYF. CDR3 bases: TGTGCCAGCAGTTTTTCAGGGACCTACGAGCAGTACTTC. V usage is TRBV12-3 or TRBV12-4 and J usage is TRBJ2-7; D possibly corresponds to TRBD1 (5 bases). V was cut by 3 bases and J by 2 bases, with 8 bases left in between. The CDR3 totals 13 residues.

This CDR3 is CASKWQEGNYGYTF. CDR3 nucleotides: TGTGCCAGCAAGTGGCAGGAGGGTAACTATGGCTACACCTTC. The V gene is TRBV6-5, the J gene TRBJ1-2; D gene ambiguous. V was shortened by 7 bases and J by 1 base, with 13 bases between the two germline ends. There are 14 residues in the CDR3. Germline V gene data show CDR1 as MNHEY and CDR2 as SVGAGI.

This chain's CDR3 is CASSQDPGGIAEAFF. CDR3 in DNA: TGTGCCAGCAGCCAAGATCCTGGGGGGATCGCTGAAGCTTTCTTT. The genes are TRBV3-1 (or the pseudogene TRBV3-2) and TRBJ1-1; D might be TRBD1 (5 bases). Trimming took off 0 bases at V and 6 bases at J, with 14 bases between the two ends. This CDR3 spans 15 amino acids. Per germline, CDR1 LGHDT and CDR2 YNNKEL (reference sequence).